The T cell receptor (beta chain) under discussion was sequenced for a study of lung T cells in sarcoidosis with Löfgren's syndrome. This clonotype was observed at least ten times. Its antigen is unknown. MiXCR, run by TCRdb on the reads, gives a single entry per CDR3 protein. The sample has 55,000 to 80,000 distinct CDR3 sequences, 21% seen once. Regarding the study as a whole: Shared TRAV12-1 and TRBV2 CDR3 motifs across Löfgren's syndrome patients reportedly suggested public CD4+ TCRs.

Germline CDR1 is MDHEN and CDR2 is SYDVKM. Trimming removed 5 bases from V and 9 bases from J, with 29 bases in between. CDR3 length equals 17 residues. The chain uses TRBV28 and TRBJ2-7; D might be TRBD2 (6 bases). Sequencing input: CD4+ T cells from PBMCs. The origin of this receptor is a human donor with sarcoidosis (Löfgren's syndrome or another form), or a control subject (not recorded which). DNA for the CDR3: TGTGCCAGCAGTCCCCTCGGCGTGGGACTGGGGATCCCCGCGCAGTACTTC. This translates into CASSPLGVGLGIPAQYF. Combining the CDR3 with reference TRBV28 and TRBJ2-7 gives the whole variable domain DVKVTQSSRYLVKRTGEKVFLECVQDMDHENMFWYRQDPGLGLRLIYFSYDVKMKEKGDIPEGYSVSREKKERFSLILESASTNQTSMYLCASSPLGVGLGIPAQYFGPGTRLTVT.